One sample yielded the 15 T cell receptor beta chains listed below, sequenced in a study of blood T cell repertoires in COVID-19. Using immunoSEQ multiplex PCR, the repertoire was profiled, and TCRdb retains in-frame clones only, with some absent. The table has around 220,000 clones, 80% to 85% seen once. Specimen: peripheral blood. Every receptor here comes from a man aged 25 to 45 with active or convalescent COVID-19.

In its sample, this clone was seen once. This rearrangement joins TRBV7-2 to TRBJ1-3, with D hard to call. V was pared by 2 bases and J by 4 bases, with 9 bases between. The CDR3 consists of 14 residues. Germline CDR1 and CDR2: SGHTA and FQGNSA. Written as DNA, the CDR3 is TGTGCCAGCAGCTTACGTGGGCAAGGAAACACCATATATTTT. It codes for CASSLRGQGNTIYF.

The CDR3 bases are TGTGCCAGCAGCTTAGATCTAGTGACTAGCGAAACCTACAATGAGCAGTTCTTC. Amino acids: CASSLDLVTSETYNEQFF. The genes are TRBV11-2 and TRBJ2-1; 8 nucleotides line up with TRBD2. The CDR3 is 18 residues long. Germline V gene lookup returns CDR1 SGHAT and CDR2 FQNNGV. Losses at the gene ends were 0 bases for V and 2 bases for J; bases not matched to a gene: 9. The full variable domain, with the rest looked up from reference TRBV11-2 and TRBJ2-1, is EAGVAQSPRYKIIEKRQSVAFWCNPISGHATLYWYQQILGQGPKLLIQFQNNGVVDDSQLPKDRFSAERLKGVDSTLKIQPAKLEDSAVYLCASSLDLVTSETYNEQFFGPGTRLTVL.

The V gene is TRBV27, the J gene TRBJ1-2; TRBD1 aligns across 7 bases. The CDR3 loop spans 15 amino acids. The V gene's germline CDR1 is MNHEY and CDR2 SMNVEV (reference sequence). The V segment lost 5 bases and the J segment 2 bases; nucleotides outside the gene matches: 8. The CDR3 spells CASSPRQGQNYGYTF. The CDR3 region has the DNA TGTGCCAGCAGTCCCCGACAGGGCCAAAACTATGGCTACACCTTC.

CDR3 residues: CASSDSQGPYGYTF. DNA of the CDR3: TGTGCCAGCAGTGATTCACAGGGGCCCTATGGCTACACCTTC. The chain combines TRBV25-1 with TRBJ1-2; 7 bases are a match to TRBD1. The junction had 5 bases not matched to a gene; V was cut back by 3 bases and J by 4 bases. CDR3 length: 14 amino acids. Germline V CDR1 and CDR2: MGHDK, SYGVNS.

V gene TRBV7-9 combines with J gene TRBJ2-1; 9 nucleotides agree with TRBD1. With 4 bases clipped from V and 3 bases from J, the junction kept 7 bases outside the gene matches. CDR1 is SEHNR, CDR2 FQNEAQ, per germline (reference sequence). This CDR3 has 16 residues. CDR3 nucleotide sequence: TGTGCCAGCAGCTCGACAGGGGGACGGTACTACAATGAGCAGTTCTTC. Its translation is CASSSTGGRYYNEQFF.

The rearrangement links TRBV6-5 to TRBJ1-6; D not resolved. The V end lost 7 bases, the J end lost 6 bases, and 13 bases lay between the germline ends. The CDR3 is made up of 14 amino acids. In germline, CDR1 is MNHEY, CDR2 SVGAGI. The CDR3 nucleotides read TGTGCCAGCACCCCCGGGGTGACTAATTCACCCCTCCACTTT. Amino acids: CASTPGVTNSPLHF.

V and J are TRBV5-1 and TRBJ1-3, with no clear D. The CDR3 runs 17 residues. The germline gives CDR1 SGHRS, CDR2 YFSETQ. The V gene lost 0 bases and the J gene lost 0 bases, with 13 bases spanning the gap. CDR3 region: CASSLEGGTSSGNTIYF. The CDR3 DNA is TGCGCCAGCAGCTTGGAAGGCGGAACCTCCTCTGGAAACACCATATATTTT. Full variable domain (outside the CDR3, taken from reference TRBV5-1 and TRBJ1-3): KAGVTQTPRYLIKTRGQQVTLSCSPISGHRSVSWYQQTPGQGLQFLFEYFSETQRNKGNFPGRFSGRQFSNSRSEMNVSTLELGDSALYLCASSLEGGTSSGNTIYFGEGSWLTVV.

The V gene is TRBV19, the J gene TRBJ2-7; 10 bases are a match to TRBD1. Trimming removed 5 bases from V and 6 bases from J; junction bases left unmatched: 7. The CDR3 runs to 14 residues. The germline V gene encodes CDR1 LNHDA and CDR2 SQIVND (reference sequence). The CDR3 spells CASSATGTGVEQYF. CDR3 sequence (DNA): TGTGCCAGTAGTGCTACCGGGACAGGGGTCGAGCAGTACTTC.

The chain couples TRBV5-1 to TRBJ1-1; 7 nucleotides match TRBD1. The V gene end was trimmed by 4 bases and the J gene end by 11 bases; junction bases not matched to a gene: 14. The CDR3 runs to 14 residues. Looked up from germline, CDR1 is SGHRS and CDR2 is YFSETQ. CDR3 region: CASSGGTDISGAFF. DNA of the CDR3: TGCGCCAGCAGCGGCGGGACAGATATATCGGGGGCTTTCTTT.

The CDR3 DNA sequence: TGTGCCAGCGCTGGGGGGACGGGCTCCTACGAGCAGTACTTC. Its translation is CASAGGTGSYEQYF. This chain links TRBV6-6 with TRBJ2-7; maybe TRBD2 (6 bases). The CDR3 is made up of 14 amino acids. Per germline, CDR1 MNHNY and CDR2 SVGAGI (reference sequence). V was pared by 8 bases and J by 0 bases, with 14 bases between.

CDR3 sequence: CASSPEAAFSYEQYF. The DNA for the CDR3 is TGTGCCAGCAGCCCGGAGGCTGCCTTTTCCTACGAGCAGTACTTC. The genes are TRBV3-1 (or the pseudogene TRBV3-2) and TRBJ2-7; possibly TRBD2 for D (5 bases). The CDR3 consists of 15 residues. V lost 4 bases and J lost 1, with 14 bases in between. Germline V lookup: CDR1 LGHDT, CDR2 YNNKEL (reference sequence).

This rearrangement joins TRBV7-9 to TRBJ1-1; a weak D match, TRBD1 (6 bases). This CDR3 is built from 14 residues. V was clipped by 3 bases and J by 0 bases, with 8 bases between them. CDR1 SEHNR and CDR2 FQNEAQ come from the germline V gene (reference sequence). In DNA, the CDR3 is TGTGCCAGCAGCTTCGGACAGCTGAACACTGAAGCTTTCTTT. This sequence encodes CASSFGQLNTEAFF.

For this clone: Different DNA sequences within this sample yield the same CDR3. The chain uses TRBV19 and TRBJ2-3; D might be TRBD1 (7 bases). Looked up from germline, CDR1 is LNHDA and CDR2 is SQIVND (reference sequence). This CDR3 comprises 14 residues. Trimming took off 4 bases at V and 3 bases at J, with 11 bases between the two ends. The CDR3 spells CASSTQGRTDTQYF. DNA for the CDR3: TGTGCCAGTAGTACACAGGGGAGGACAGATACGCAGTATTTT.

This chain connects TRBV18 to TRBJ2-1; D perhaps matches TRBD2 (6 bases). This CDR3 comprises 14 residues. CDR1 KGHSH and CDR2 LQKENI come from the germline V gene. The ends were cut back, 5 bases at V and 6 bases at J, with 14 bases in the middle. CDR3 sequence (DNA): TGTGCCAGCTCATTTGGGGGGATTTCCAATGAGCAGTTCTTC. This sequence encodes CASSFGGISNEQFF. The whole variable domain, remainder taken from reference TRBV18 and TRBJ2-1, is NAGVMQNPRHLVRRRGQEARLRCSPMKGHSHVYWYRQLPEEGLKFMVYLQKENIIDESGMPKERFSAEFPKEGPSILRIQQVVRGDSAAYFCASSFGGISNEQFFGPGTRLTVL.

This clone was detected once. V is TRBV4-1 and J is TRBJ1-1; D is unclear. The CDR3 loop spans 12 amino acids. Germline V CDR1 and CDR2: MGHRA, YSYEKL. V lost 5 bases to trimming and J lost 7 bases, with 11 bases between them. The CDR3 coding sequence is TGCGCCAGCAGCGATCCGGGATTTGAAGCTTTCTTT. Protein product: CASSDPGFEAFF.